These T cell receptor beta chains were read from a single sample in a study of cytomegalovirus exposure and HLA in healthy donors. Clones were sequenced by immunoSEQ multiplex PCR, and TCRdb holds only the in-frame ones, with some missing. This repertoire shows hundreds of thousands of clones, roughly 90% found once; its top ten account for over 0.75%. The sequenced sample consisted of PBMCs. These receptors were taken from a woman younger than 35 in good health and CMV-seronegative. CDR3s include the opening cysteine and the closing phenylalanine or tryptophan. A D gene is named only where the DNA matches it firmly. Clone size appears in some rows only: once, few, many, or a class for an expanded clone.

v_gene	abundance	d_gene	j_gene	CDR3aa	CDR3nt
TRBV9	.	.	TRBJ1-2	CASSVGGRASDGYTF	TGTGCCAGCAGCGTAGGAGGGCGAGCTTCGGATGGCTACACCTTC
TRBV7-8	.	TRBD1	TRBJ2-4	CASSLPGTGDQNIQYF	TGTGCCAGCAGCTTACCCGGGACAGGGGACCAAAACATTCAGTACTTC
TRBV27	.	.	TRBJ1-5	CASSLSGGSQALGQPQHF	TGTGCCAGCAGTTTATCAGGGGGATCACAGGCTCTCGGGCAGCCCCAGCATTTT
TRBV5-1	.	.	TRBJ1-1	CASSLGDMNTEAFF	TGCGCCAGCAGCTTGGGAGATATGAACACTGAAGCTTTCTTT
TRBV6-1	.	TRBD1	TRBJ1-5	CASSPNRGAKPQHF	TGTGCCAGCAGTCCTAACAGGGGCGCGAAGCCCCAGCATTTT
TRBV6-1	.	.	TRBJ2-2	CASSEPQWTRPTGELFF	TGTGCCAGCAGTGAACCCCAATGGACACGTCCCACCGGGGAGCTGTTTTTT
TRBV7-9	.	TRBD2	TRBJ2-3	CASSPGLAGGRTDTQYF	TGTGCCAGCAGCCCGGGACTAGCGGGAGGGCGCACAGATACGCAGTATTTT
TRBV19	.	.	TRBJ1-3	CASQGDGNTIYF	TGTGCCAGCCAGGGTGACGGAAACACCATATATTTT
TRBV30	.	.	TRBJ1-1	CACREEGATEAFF	TGTGCCTGCCGAGAAGAAGGGGCCACTGAAGCTTTCTTT
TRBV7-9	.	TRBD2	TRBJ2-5	CASTPRREDWETQYF	TGTGCCAGCACCCCCCGGCGGGAGGATTGGGAGACCCAGTACTTC
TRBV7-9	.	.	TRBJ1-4	CASSLASGGAGEKLFF	TGTGCCAGCAGCTTAGCGTCGGGGGGCGCGGGTGAAAAACTGTTTTTT
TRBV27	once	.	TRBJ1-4	CASSTRQTEITTNEKLFF	TGTGCCAGCAGTACGCGACAGACTGAGATTACAACTAATGAAAAACTGTTTTTT
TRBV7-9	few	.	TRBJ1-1	CASSLASPGHANTEAFF	TGTGCCAGCAGCTTAGCATCTCCGGGACACGCGAACACTGAAGCTTTCTTT
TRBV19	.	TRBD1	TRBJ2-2	CASSILGQGLFF	TGTGCCAGTAGTATCCTAGGACAGGGGCTGTTTTTT
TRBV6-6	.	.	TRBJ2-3	CASSPSTDTQYF	TGTGCCAGCAGTCCAAGCACAGATACGCAGTATTTT
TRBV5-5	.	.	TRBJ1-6	CASSLEPNSPLHF	TGTGCCAGCAGCTTGGAGCCTAATTCACCCCTCCACTTT
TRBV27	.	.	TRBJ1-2	CASSFGNRPNYGYTF	TGTGCCAGCAGTTTCGGGAACAGACCTAACTATGGCTACACCTTC
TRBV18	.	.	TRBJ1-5	CASSPLSSGPQHF	TGTGCCAGCTCACCTCTCTCTAGTGGGCCCCAGCATTTT
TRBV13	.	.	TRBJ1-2	CASSLGGSSYGYTF	TGTGCCAGCAGCTTAGGCGGGTCGAGCTATGGCTACACCTTC
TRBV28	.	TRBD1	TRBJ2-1	CASSTPTGYSNEQFF	TGTGCCAGCAGTACTCCGACAGGGTACAGCAATGAGCAGTTCTTC
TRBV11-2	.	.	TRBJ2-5	CASSYFSGGETQYF	TGTGCCAGCAGCTACTTCTCCGGAGGGGAGACCCAGTACTTC
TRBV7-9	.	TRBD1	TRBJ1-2	CASSLERDRAANYGYTF	TGTGCCAGCAGCTTAGAAAGGGACAGGGCCGCTAACTATGGCTACACCTTC
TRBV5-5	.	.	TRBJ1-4	CASSARMVGATNEKLFF	TGTGCCAGCAGCGCTCGCATGGTCGGGGCAACTAATGAAAAACTGTTTTTT
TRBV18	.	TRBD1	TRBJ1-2	CASSDRDSYGYTF	TGTGCCAGCTCAGACCGGGACAGCTATGGCTACACCTTC
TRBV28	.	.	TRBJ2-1	CASKGYRESYNEQFF	TGTGCCAGCAAGGGTTACAGGGAATCCTACAATGAGCAGTTCTTC
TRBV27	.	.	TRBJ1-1	CASSLTHEGTEAFF	TGTGCCAGCAGTTTGACTCACGAGGGCACTGAAGCTTTCTTT
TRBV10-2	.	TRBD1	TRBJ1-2	CATGQRSSYGYTF	TGCGCCACGGGACAGCGGAGTTCCTATGGCTACACCTTC
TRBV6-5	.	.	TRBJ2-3	CASSYSGGSTDTQYF	TGTGCCAGCAGTTACTCGGGGGGTAGCACAGATACGCAGTATTTT
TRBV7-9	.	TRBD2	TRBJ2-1	CASRWTSGSSYNEQFF	TGTGCCAGCAGGTGGACTAGCGGTAGCTCCTACAATGAGCAGTTCTTC
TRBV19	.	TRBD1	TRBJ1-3	CASTDRAGNTIYF	TGTGCCAGCACGGACAGGGCTGGAAACACCATATATTTT
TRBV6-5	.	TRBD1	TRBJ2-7	CASSPGGGYEQYF	TGTGCCAGCAGCCCAGGGGGCGGGTACGAGCAGTACTTC
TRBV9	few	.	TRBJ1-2	CASSVMEAGYGYTF	TGTGCCAGCAGCGTAATGGAGGCGGGCTATGGCTACACCTTC
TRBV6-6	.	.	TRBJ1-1	CASSYRQDLWNTEAFF	TGTGCCAGCAGTTACAGACAGGACCTGTGGAACACTGAAGCTTTCTTT
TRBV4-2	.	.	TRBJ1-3	CASSQDAGSGNTIYF	TGTGCCAGCAGCCAAGATGCAGGGTCTGGAAACACCATATATTTT
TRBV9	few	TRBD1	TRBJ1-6	CASSAGQGYNSPLHF	TGTGCCAGCAGCGCTGGACAGGGTTATAATTCACCCCTCCACTTT
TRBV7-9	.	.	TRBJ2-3	CASSRSVSTDTQYF	TGTGCCAGCAGCCGCAGCGTATCCACAGATACGCAGTATTTT
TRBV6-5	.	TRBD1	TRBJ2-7	CASRDRGSYEQYF	TGTGCCAGCAGGGACAGGGGTTCTTACGAGCAGTACTTC
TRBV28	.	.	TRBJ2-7	CACEGSPTYEQYF	TGTGCCTGCGAGGGCTCACCAACCTACGAGCAGTACTTC
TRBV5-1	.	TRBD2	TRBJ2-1	CASSLIGRSYNEQFF	TGCGCCAGCAGCTTAATCGGGAGGTCCTACAATGAGCAGTTCTTC
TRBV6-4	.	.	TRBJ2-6	CASTPGEEPGANVLTF	TGTGCCAGCACCCCAGGCGAAGAACCTGGGGCCAACGTCCTGACTTTC
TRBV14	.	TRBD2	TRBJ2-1	CASSQGTSGLDEQFF	TGTGCCAGCAGCCAGGGGACTAGCGGGTTGGATGAGCAGTTCTTC
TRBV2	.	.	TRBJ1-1	CASTLEGTYVTEAFF	TGTGCCAGCACCCTCGAGGGCACCTACGTGACTGAAGCTTTCTTT
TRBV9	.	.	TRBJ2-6	CASSPWRGRAPSGANVLTF	TGTGCCAGCAGCCCTTGGAGGGGACGCGCCCCCTCTGGGGCCAACGTCCTGACTTTC
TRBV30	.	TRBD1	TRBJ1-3	CAWSDRGPSLVSGNTIYF	TGTGCCTGGTCAGACAGGGGGCCTTCTCTGGTCTCTGGAAACACCATATATTTT
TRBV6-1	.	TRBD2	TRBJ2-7	CASQTSGAINEQYF	TGTGCCAGCCAGACTAGCGGGGCTATCAACGAGCAGTACTTC
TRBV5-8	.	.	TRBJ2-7	CASSLMRSAYEQYF	TGTGCCAGCAGCCTGATGCGGTCGGCCTACGAGCAGTACTTC
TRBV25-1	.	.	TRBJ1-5	CASSEFGGNQPQHF	TGTGCCAGCAGTGAATTCGGGGGCAATCAGCCCCAGCATTTT
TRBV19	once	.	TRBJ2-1	CASSIIANGLREQFF	TGTGCCAGTAGTATAATAGCGAACGGGCTTAGGGAGCAGTTCTTC
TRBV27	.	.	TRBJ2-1	CASSPIGIEQFF	TGTGCCAGCAGCCCTATCGGTATAGAGCAGTTCTTC